A single sample is the source of the 29 T cell receptor beta chains below, sequenced in a study of early T cells in non-severe SARS-CoV-2 infection. TCRdb used MiXCR to reprocess the 5' RACE reads, holding one entry per CDR3 protein. The sample contains tens of thousands of distinct CDR3 sequences, under 15% of which appear only once. Sequenced material: whole blood. The receptors here all came from an adult who was a healthcare worker with PCR-confirmed SARS-CoV-2 infection or an uninfected control (not recorded which).

This clonotype was seen a few times. This sequence joins TRBV28 and TRBJ2-7; possible D gene TRBD1, 6 bases. The CDR3 runs 13 residues. The V and J ends lost 6 bases and 5 bases respectively, with 14 bases between them. CDR1 is MDHEN and CDR2 is SYDVKM in the germline V gene. The CDR3 spells CASSYGQSNEQYF. The CDR3 DNA follows: TGTGCCAGCAGCTATGGACAGTCCAACGAGCAGTACTTC.

The J gene is TRBJ1-1, the V gene TRBV2; D remains unclear. There are 13 residues in the CDR3. The germline V gene has CDR1 SNHLY and CDR2 FYNNEI. Trimming took 11 bases from V and 0 from J, leaving 13 bases between them. The CDR3 reads CASHGELNTEAFF. The DNA of the CDR3 is TGTGCCTCCCATGGGGAGTTGAACACTGAAGCTTTCTTT.

The chain couples TRBV24-1 to TRBJ2-1, with D maybe TRBD2 (5 bases). Germline V lookup: CDR1 KGHDR, CDR2 SFDVKD. This CDR3 spans 13 amino acids. V lost 4 bases and J lost 15, with 18 bases in between. The CDR3 region is CATSDLFSRGLFF. The CDR3 coding sequence is TGTGCCACCAGTGACTTATTCTCCCGAGGGCTGTTCTTC.

The V call is TRBV7-2, the J call TRBJ2-3; possibly TRBD1 for D (5 bases). Germline V gene lookup returns CDR1 SGHTA and CDR2 FQGNSA. Trimming shortened V by 4 bases and J by 2 bases, and 13 bases separated the two germline ends. The CDR3 consists of 15 residues. Here the CDR3 DNA reads TGTGCCAGCAGCTCCCGACAGACTCTCACAGATACGCAGTATTTT. It translates to CASSSRQTLTDTQYF. The whole variable domain, remainder taken from reference TRBV7-2 and TRBJ2-3, is GAGVSQSPSNKVTEKGKDVELRCDPISGHTALYWYRQSLGQGLEFLIYFQGNSAPDKSGLPSDRFSAERTGGSVSTLTIQRTQQEDSAVYLCASSSRQTLTDTQYFGPGTRLTVL.

The chain carries TRBV12-3 or TRBV12-4 and TRBJ2-2; 9 nucleotides match TRBD1. The junction had 8 bases not matched to a gene; V was cut back by 5 bases and J by 4 bases. This CDR3 region has 16 residues. CDR3 loop: CASSPSQGAATGELFF. DNA for the CDR3: TGTGCCAGCAGTCCGTCACAGGGGGCGGCCACCGGGGAGCTGTTTTTT.

The rearrangement uses TRBV29-1 and TRBJ2-1; 8 nucleotides line up with TRBD1. From germline, CDR1 is SQVTM and CDR2 ANQGSEA. V lost 4 bases and J lost 9; bases outside the gene matches: 11. The CDR3 contains 14 residues. The CDR3 DNA reads as TGCAGCGTTGCCCCTTTAGGACAGGGAGGTGAGCAGTTCTTC. Translated, it gives CSVAPLGQGGEQFF.

This clonotype showed up many times. The V call is TRBV11-1, the J call TRBJ2-6, with D possibly TRBD1 on 5 matching bases. The germline gives CDR1 SGHAT, CDR2 FQDESV (reference sequence). Trimming cost V 3 bases and J 2 bases, with 8 bases left between them. CDR3 length: 15 residues. CDR3 bases: TGTGCCAGCAGCTTTTTGGGGCCTGGGGCCAACGTCCTGACTTTC. This encodes CASSFLGPGANVLTF.

The gene calls are TRBV28 and TRBJ2-1; D not resolved. CDR3 length: 13 amino acids. Trimming shortened V by 6 bases and J by 9 bases, and 15 bases separated the two germline ends. Germline CDR1 and CDR2: MDHEN and SYDVKM. DNA of the CDR3: TGTGCCAGCAGGCCTCTAGGCCCTGGTGAGCAGTTCTTC. This sequence encodes CASRPLGPGEQFF.

There are many counts of this clonotype. The V and J genes are TRBV7-8 and TRBJ2-7, with D perhaps assigned TRBD1 or TRBD2 (5 bases each). Germline CDR1 SGHVS, CDR2 FQNEAQ. The CDR3 is 15 amino acids. Trimming removed 1 base at V and 2 bases at J, with 12 bases between. CDR3 protein: CASSLVGDPTYEQYF. The CDR3 nucleotides are TGTGCCAGCAGCTTAGTTGGGGACCCAACCTACGAGCAGTACTTC. Drawing the rest from reference TRBV7-8 and TRBJ2-7, the complete variable domain is GAGVSQSPRYKVAKRGQDVALRCDPISGHVSLFWYQQALGQGPEFLTYFQNEAQLDKSGLPSDRFFAERPEGSVSTLKIQRTQQEDSAVYLCASSLVGDPTYEQYFGPGTRLTVT.

The table lists this clonotype with a few counts. This sequence joins TRBV6-2 or TRBV6-3 and TRBJ2-6; D is unclear. The V gene lost 1 base and the J gene lost 4 bases, with 5 bases spanning the gap. CDR1 MNHEY and CDR2 SVGEGT come from the germline V gene. The CDR3 covers 14 residues. Written as DNA, the CDR3 is TGTGCCAGCAGTTACTTTAAGGGGGCCAACGTCCTGACTTTC. Its translation: CASSYFKGANVLTF.

There are a few counts of this clonotype. The gene calls are TRBV6-2 or TRBV6-3 and TRBJ2-7; tentatively, D is TRBD2 (6 bases). CDR1 and CDR2 (germline): MNHEY, SVGEGT. The CDR3 totals 14 residues. With 7 bases removed from V and 3 bases from J, the gap between germline ends came to 16 bases. DNA for the CDR3: TGTGCCAGCACTAAAGGACTATATAACTACGAGCAGTACTTC. Translation: CASTKGLYNYEQYF.

The chain links TRBV29-1 to TRBJ1-2; unclear D gene. The germline V gene has CDR1 SQVTM and CDR2 ANQGSEA. This CDR3 comprises 11 residues. Trimming took off 6 bases at V and 5 bases at J, with 10 bases between the two ends. The DNA for the CDR3 is TGCAGCGTAGGGAGTGGGTATGGCTACACCTTC. Protein: CSVGSGYGYTF.

The chain carries TRBV5-1 and TRBJ1-1, with D unresolved. The germline CDR1 and CDR2 sequences are SGHRS and YFSETQ. CDR3 size: 17 residues. Trimming shortened V by 6 bases and J by 0 bases, and 21 bases separated the two germline ends. CDR3 bases: TGCGCCAGCACCTCCAGCTGGCAGCCGAAGATGAACACTGAAGCTTTCTTT. Protein: CASTSSWQPKMNTEAFF. Full variable domain (missing parts from reference TRBV5-1 and TRBJ1-1): KAGVTQTPRYLIKTRGQQVTLSCSPISGHRSVSWYQQTPGQGLQFLFEYFSETQRNKGNFPGRFSGRQFSNSRSEMNVSTLELGDSALYLCASTSSWQPKMNTEAFFGQGTRLTVV.

Only a few counts were recorded for this clonotype. V is TRBV7-9 and J is TRBJ2-7; the D gene could be TRBD1 or TRBD2 (5 bases each). CDR1 and CDR2 (germline): SEHNR, FQNEAQ (reference sequence). The germline V and J ends were trimmed by 2 bases and 4 bases, with 12 bases remaining between them. The CDR3 is made up of 14 amino acids. The CDR3 loop is CASSLTGLGYEQYF. In DNA, the CDR3 is TGTGCCAGCAGCTTAACGGGGCTGGGGTACGAGCAGTACTTC.

V and J are TRBV5-6 and TRBJ2-7, with TRBD1 matching over 12 bases. The CDR3 spans 14 residues. Germline values: CDR1 SGHDT, CDR2 YYEEEE. Trimming cost V 4 bases and J 6 bases; bases outside gene matches: 5. The CDR3, as DNA: TGTGCCAGCAGCCGGGACAGGGGGCTCTCCGAGCAGTACTTC. Translation: CASSRDRGLSEQYF.

In its sample, this clonotype was seen many times. V usage is TRBV3-1 and J usage is TRBJ2-7; TRBD2 matches at 13 bases. The germline gives CDR1 LGHDT, CDR2 YNNKEL (reference sequence). V lost 2 bases to trimming and J lost 6 bases; unmatched junction nucleotides: 10. The CDR3 sequence is 17 residues long. This chain's CDR3 is CASSQSRLAGGSTEQYF. The CDR3 DNA follows: TGTGCCAGCAGCCAAAGTAGACTAGCGGGAGGAAGTACCGAGCAGTACTTC.

The chain links TRBV2 to TRBJ2-1; 9 bases are a match to TRBD2. The V segment lost 3 bases and the J segment 6 bases; nucleotides outside the gene matches: 6. CDR1 and CDR2 from the germline V gene are SNHLY and FYNNEI. The CDR3 extends over 15 amino acids. This chain's CDR3 is CASSERLAVLNEQFF. The CDR3 coding sequence is TGTGCCAGCAGTGAGAGACTAGCGGTCCTCAATGAGCAGTTCTTC.

The chain joins TRBV28 to TRBJ2-7; no definite D call. Trimming stripped 6 bases from V and 1 base from J, with 10 bases between. Germline V gene sequence: CDR1 MDHEN, CDR2 SYDVKM. The CDR3 has 13 residues. The CDR3 spells CASRPDTSYEQYF. In DNA form, the CDR3 reads TGTGCCAGCAGACCCGACACATCCTACGAGCAGTACTTC.

About this clonotype itself: Without the conserved terminal phenylalanine or tryptophan, this CDR3 likely stems from a read error. V usage is TRBV2 and J usage is TRBJ2-7; no clear D. Germline CDR1 and CDR2: SNHLY and FYNNEI. CDR3 length: 11 residues. V dropped 2 bases and J dropped 5 bases, with 4 bases sitting between them. The CDR3, as DNA: TGTGCCAGCAGTGAAACCCACGAGCAGTACTAC. It translates to CASSETHEQYY.

The rearrangement joins TRBV5-4 to TRBJ2-1; the match to TRBD2 covers 13 bases. CDR1 and CDR2 (germline): SGHNT, YYREEE (reference sequence). The CDR3 is 15 residues long. V dropped 4 bases and J dropped 6; count of bases not matched to a gene: 4. The CDR3 is CASSPRLAGGNEQFF. CDR3 DNA sequence: TGTGCCAGCAGCCCTAGACTAGCGGGAGGCAATGAGCAGTTCTTC.

This clonotype was seen only a few times. The chain has TRBV2 and TRBJ2-6; no firm D call. Germline loops: CDR1 SNHLY, CDR2 FYNNEI. This CDR3 is 14 amino acids long. V shed 5 bases and J shed 0 bases, with 5 bases lying between them. CDR3 region: CASSYGSGANVLTF. CDR3 DNA: TGTGCCAGCAGTTACGGCTCTGGGGCCAACGTCCTGACTTTC.

This clonotype has ten or more counts. The chain links TRBV6-6 to TRBJ2-5; 9 positions agree with TRBD1. Germline V gene lookup returns CDR1 MNHNY and CDR2 SVGAGI (reference sequence). Germline trimming cut 4 bases from V and 4 bases from J; bases unmatched to any gene: 7. The CDR3 length is 15 residues. CDR3 protein: CASSLDRGSVETQYF. The CDR3 coding sequence is TGTGCCAGCAGTTTGGACAGGGGCTCGGTAGAGACCCAGTACTTC.

This clonotype has more than one count but fewer than ten. This rearrangement joins TRBV5-1 to TRBJ2-7, with a weak D call TRBD1 (5 bases). The germline V gene encodes CDR1 SGHRS and CDR2 YFSETQ. With 2 bases removed from V and 2 bases from J, the gap between germline ends came to 14 bases. This CDR3 spans 15 amino acids. This CDR3 is CASSLRQSLPYEQYF. The CDR3 DNA reads TGCGCCAGCAGCTTAAGACAGAGCCTACCCTACGAGCAGTACTTC.

The chain joins TRBV10-3 to TRBJ2-7, with 7 bases aligning to TRBD2. This CDR3 is 14 amino acids long. The junction had 8 bases not matched to a gene; V was cut back by 4 bases and J by 5 bases. The germline V gene has CDR1 ENHRY and CDR2 SYGVKD. The CDR3 loop reads CAISGRRELNEQYF. CDR3 nucleotide sequence: TGTGCCATCAGTGGCCGGCGGGAGTTAAACGAGCAGTACTTC.

This clonotype was seen just once. The chain couples TRBV4-2 to TRBJ2-7, with TRBD1 as a possible D gene (6 bases). With 1 base removed from V and 2 bases from J, the gap between germline ends came to 12 bases. This CDR3 comprises 15 residues. Germline-derived CDR1 and CDR2 are LGHNA and YNFKEQ. CDR3 nucleotide sequence: TGTGCCAGCAGCCAAGCTGGGGGCGGTACCTACGAGCAGTACTTC. Its translation is CASSQAGGGTYEQYF.

This clonotype was detected ten times or more. The chain uses TRBV20-1 and TRBJ2-5; 7 positions agree with TRBD2. Germline V gene lookup returns CDR1 DFQATT and CDR2 SNEGSKA (reference sequence). V lost 5 bases to trimming and J lost 5 bases; unmatched junction nucleotides: 8. CDR3 size: 13 residues. The CDR3 region has the DNA TGCAGTGCTCTAGCGGAAAATCTGGAGACCCAGTACTTC. Its protein product is CSALAENLETQYF.

This clonotype was seen many times. The chain links TRBV5-6 to TRBJ2-3; no reliable D call. V lost 0 bases and J 2 bases, leaving 7 bases between the germline ends. Germline values: CDR1 SGHDT, CDR2 YYEEEE. This CDR3 has 14 residues. CDR3 DNA sequence: TGTGCCAGCAGCTTGGAACAGCTCACAGATACGCAGTATTTT. Amino acid sequence: CASSLEQLTDTQYF. Supplemented by reference TRBV5-6 and TRBJ2-3, the full variable domain reads DAGVTQSPTHLIKTRGQQVTLRCSPKSGHDTVSWYQQALGQGPQFIFQYYEEEERQRGNFPDRFSGHQFPNYSSELNVNALLLGDSALYLCASSLEQLTDTQYFGPGTRLTVL.

The chain has TRBV5-1 and TRBJ2-5; tentatively, D is TRBD1 or TRBD2 (5 bases each). CDR1 and CDR2 from the germline V gene are SGHRS and YFSETQ. Between the trimmed V and J ends, which lost 5 bases and 4 bases, there was a span of 15 bases. This CDR3 spans 14 amino acids. CDR3 amino acids: CASRPGPERETQYF. DNA for the CDR3: TGCGCCAGCAGGCCGGGACCGGAGAGAGAGACCCAGTACTTC.

In DNA, the CDR3 is TGTGCCAGCAGCGAACAGGACGGGATCATGAACACTGAAGCTTTCTTT. Translation: CASSEQDGIMNTEAFF. This rearrangement joins TRBV11-1 to TRBJ1-1; tentatively, D is TRBD1 (5 bases). The CDR3 runs to 16 residues. CDR1 SGHAT and CDR2 FQDESV come from the germline V gene (reference sequence). Trimming pared 5 bases from V and 0 bases from J, leaving 16 bases between.